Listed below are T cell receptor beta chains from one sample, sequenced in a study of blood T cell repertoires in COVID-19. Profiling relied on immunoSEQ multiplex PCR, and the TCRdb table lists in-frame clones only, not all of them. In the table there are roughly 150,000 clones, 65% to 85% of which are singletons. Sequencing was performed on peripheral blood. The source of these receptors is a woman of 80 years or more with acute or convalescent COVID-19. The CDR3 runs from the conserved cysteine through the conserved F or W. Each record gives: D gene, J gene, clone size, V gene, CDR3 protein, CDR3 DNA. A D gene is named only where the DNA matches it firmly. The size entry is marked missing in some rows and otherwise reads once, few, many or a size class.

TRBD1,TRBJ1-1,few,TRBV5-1,CASSWTGTGDFTEAFF,TGCGCCAGCAGTTGGACCGGGACAGGAGACTTCACTGAAGCTTTCTTT
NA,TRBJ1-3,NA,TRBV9,CASSVDGAGNTIYF,TGTGCCAGCAGCGTAGACGGGGCTGGAAACACCATATATTTT
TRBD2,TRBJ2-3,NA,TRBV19,CASSPLSSGRTTDTQYF,TGTGCCAGTAGTCCACTCTCTAGCGGGAGGACCACAGATACGCAGTATTTT
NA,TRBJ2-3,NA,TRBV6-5,CASTRAGDTQYF,TGTGCCAGCACCAGGGCGGGGGATACGCAGTATTTT
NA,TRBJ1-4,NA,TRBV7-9,CASSLGASTNEKLFF,TGTGCCAGCAGCTTAGGAGCCTCAACTAATGAAAAACTGTTTTTT
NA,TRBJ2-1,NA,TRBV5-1,CASSLPGGNEQFF,TGCGCCAGCAGCTTACCCGGGGGTAATGAGCAGTTCTTC
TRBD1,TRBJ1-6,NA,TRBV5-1,CASSLHQTGYSPLHF,TGCGCCAGCAGCTTGCATCAGACAGGGTATTCACCCCTCCACTTT
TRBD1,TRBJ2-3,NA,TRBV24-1,CATSESGHGTEGDTQYF,TGTGCCACCAGTGAATCGGGCCACGGGACAGAGGGAGATACGCAGTATTTT
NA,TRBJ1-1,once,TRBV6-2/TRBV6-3,CASSYHGTRPNTEAFF,TGTGCCAGCAGTTACCACGGAACCAGGCCGAACACTGAAGCTTTCTTT
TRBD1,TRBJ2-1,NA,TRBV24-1,CATSDSRGHHNEQFF,TGTGCCACCAGTGATTCCAGGGGGCACCACAATGAGCAGTTCTTC